This TCR beta chain was sequenced in a study of blood T cell repertoires in COVID-19. Across the study: Spain, Italy and the United States supplied samples that represented acute and convalescent COVID-19. Sources were T cells, B-cell-depleted T cells, or PBMCs; the material itself was cDNA or gDNA.

V shed 1 base, J shed 5 bases, and the junction held 3 bases outside the gene matches. The CDR3 loop spans 15 amino acids. CDR1 SGHNT and CDR2 YYREEE come from the germline V gene (reference sequence). Only in-frame clones appear in the TCRdb table, and some are missing; sequencing was by immunoSEQ multiplex PCR. The sample contains about 92,000 clones, 80% of which appear only once. Sequencing was performed on peripheral blood. The chain recombines TRBV5-4 with TRBJ2-3; 11 bases fit TRBD1. The clonotype was recovered from a woman in her sixties or seventies with acute or convalescent COVID-19. The CDR3 sequence: CASSLPGQGGDTQYF. For the CDR3, the DNA is TGTGCCAGCAGCTTGCCGGGACAGGGGGGAGATACGCAGTATTTT. The full variable domain, rest sourced from reference TRBV5-4 and TRBJ2-3, is ETGVTQSPTHLIKTRGQQVTLRCSSQSGHNTVSWYQQALGQGPQFIFQYYREEENGRGNFPPRFSGLQFPNYSSELNVNALELDDSALYLCASSLPGQGGDTQYFGPGTRLTVL.